This T cell receptor beta chain is drawn from a study of T cells in localized non-small cell lung cancer. Comments on this clone: The antigen is unknown.

Points from the study as a whole: For the top 100 tumor clones, a median approximately 59 also appeared in adjacent lung.

The CDR3 sequence is 15 residues long. With 4 bases removed from V and 0 bases from J, the gap between germline ends came to 12 bases. Germline V CDR1 and CDR2: KGHSH, LQKENI. Clones were read by immunoSEQ multiplex PCR, and TCRdb kept only the in-frame ones, dropping some. The sample lists fewer than 45,000 clones; more than 85% were seen once. The chain uses TRBV18 and TRBJ1-2, with D perhaps matching TRBD1 (6 bases). The sequence derives from a woman aged 18-49 years with stage III lung adenocarcinoma. The starting material was peripheral blood, obtained before any cancer treatment. The CDR3 sequence is CASSQHREANYGYTF. CDR3 DNA sequence: TGTGCCAGCTCACAACACAGGGAGGCTAACTATGGCTACACCTTC.